The 10 T cell receptor beta chains below come from one sample, sequenced in a study of blood T cells in healthy people across ages (dated by TCRdb to about 2015). Libraries were constructed by 5' RACE. Reads for this sample came from an Illumina HiSeq 2500. A second roughly 6 to 12 cycle PCR used a sample-barcoded 5' primer and a J-beta primer mix. TCRdb reprocessed the public reads (quality trimming at Q25 with fastp, clone calling with MiXCR) and kept in-frame beta chains. Identical CDR3 proteins give one entry, which carries the most common genes and DNA. This sample gives about 1.6 million distinct CDR3 sequences in total; around 36% of them show up just once. Of the sample, around 10% falls within the top ten clones. Sequenced input: blood. These receptor sequences come from a woman aged 25 to 39 in good health.

The chain has TRBV20-1 and TRBJ2-7; 11 bases line up with TRBD1. From germline, CDR1 is DFQATT and CDR2 SNEGSKA (reference sequence). This CDR3 has 15 residues. V lost 6 bases to trimming and J lost 5 bases; unmatched junction nucleotides: 12. The CDR3 loop is CSAQLPGQGVDEQYF. CDR3 bases: TGCAGTGCACAACTCCCGGGACAGGGGGTGGACGAGCAGTACTTC.

Notes on this clonotype: One junction end does not reproduce the germline sequence, and a read error may be involved. The chain has TRBV27 and TRBJ2-3, with 11 bases that match TRBD2. The germline V gene has CDR1 MNHEY and CDR2 SMNVEV (reference sequence). CDR3 length equals 14 residues. In DNA form, the CDR3 reads TGTGCCAGCAGGTTATTCACTAGCGGGAGTACGCAGTATTTT. It codes for CASRLFTSGSTQYF.

A few counts support this clonotype. The chain combines TRBV2 with TRBJ2-5; no definite D call. CDR1 and CDR2 from the germline V gene are SNHLY and FYNNEI. This CDR3 has 12 amino acids. V was clipped by 4 bases and J by 3 bases, with 6 bases between them. Written as DNA, the CDR3 is TGTGCCAGCAGTGTAGAGAAAGAGACCCAGTACTTC. It encodes CASSVEKETQYF.

This clonotype has at least ten counts. The V gene is TRBV6-1, the J gene TRBJ2-1; 14 positions agree with TRBD2. V was pared by 6 bases and J by 7 bases, with 14 bases of the junction left unmatched. The CDR3 spans 18 residues. The germline V gene has CDR1 MNHNS and CDR2 SASEGT. CDR3 coding DNA: TGTGCCAGCAGGCCGGGACTAGCGGGGGCTGCGGGGCGGAATGAGCAGTTCTTC. It encodes CASRPGLAGAAGRNEQFF.

This clonotype has a count of ten or more. The chain is built from TRBV12-3 or TRBV12-4 and TRBJ2-1; D is uncertain. The CDR3 covers 13 residues. V dropped 6 bases and J dropped 4 bases, with 10 bases sitting between them. The CDR3 is CASSFSRYNEQFF. For the CDR3, the DNA is TGTGCCAGCAGCTTTTCCAGGTACAATGAGCAGTTCTTC.

The gene calls are TRBV20-1 and TRBJ1-2; 7 bases line up with TRBD1. V shed 8 bases, J shed 2 bases, and the junction held 8 bases outside the gene matches. The length of the CDR3 is 13 residues. In germline, CDR1 is DFQATT, CDR2 SNEGSKA (reference sequence). DNA of the CDR3: TGCAGTCCGAAAAAGGACAGGAACTATGGCTACACCTTC. Translated: CSPKKDRNYGYTF.

The chain joins TRBV12-3 or TRBV12-4 to TRBJ1-1; D is undetermined. V gave up 7 bases and J gave up 1 base, with 13 bases separating them. The CDR3 contains 14 residues. CDR3: CASTPSAGNTEAFF. In DNA, the CDR3 is TGTGCCAGCACTCCCTCCGCGGGGAACACTGAAGCTTTCTTT.

The V gene is TRBV30, the J gene TRBJ1-2; D gene unclear. CDR1 is GTSNPN and CDR2 is SVGIG in the germline V gene (reference sequence). The CDR3 sequence is 12 residues long. V dropped 4 bases and J dropped 6 bases, with 12 bases sitting between them. The CDR3 loop is CAWTWGGDGYTF. In nucleotides, the CDR3 is TGTGCCTGGACCTGGGGAGGAGATGGCTACACCTTC. The entire variable domain, with the rest obtained from reference TRBV30 and TRBJ1-2, is as follows: SQTIHQWPATLVQPVGSPLSLECTVEGTSNPNLYWYRQAAGRGLQLLFYSVGIGQISSEVPQNLSASRPQDRQFILSSKKLLLSDSGFYLCAWTWGGDGYTFGSGTRLTVV.

This clonotype was found a few times. This chain uses TRBV19 with TRBJ2-6; D tentatively reads TRBD1 or TRBD2 (5 bases each). Germline V lookup: CDR1 LNHDA, CDR2 SQIVND (reference sequence). The CDR3 is made up of 17 amino acids. V dropped 1 base and J dropped 0 bases, with 10 bases sitting between them. The CDR3 loop is CASSIGQGRSGANVLTF. The CDR3 DNA is TGTGCCAGTAGTATAGGCCAGGGACGCTCTGGGGCCAACGTCCTGACTTTC.

This clonotype was seen a handful of times. V is TRBV5-1 and J is TRBJ1-1; 11 bases match TRBD1. The CDR3 spans 16 residues. Germline-derived CDR1 and CDR2 are SGHRS and YFSETQ. V lost 4 bases and J lost 7; bases outside the gene matches: 12. The CDR3 loop reads CASSAMDRGLKREAFF. The CDR3 nucleotides read TGCGCCAGCAGCGCGATGGACAGGGGGCTCAAGCGTGAAGCTTTCTTT.